The sequence of this T cell receptor (beta chain) was determined in a study of cytomegalovirus exposure and HLA in healthy donors. Primers for the PCR totalled 60 Vbeta and 13 Jbeta. Method: immunoSEQ multiplex PCR; TCRdb's copy keeps in-frame clones and lacks some. The repertoire includes 89,000 or so clones, just under 85% of them detected once, and around 5.2% sits in the top ten. V lost 0 bases to trimming and J lost 5 bases, with 13 bases between them. This CDR3 region has 15 residues. The germline gives CDR1 MNHEY, CDR2 SVGAGI. Study-level findings and limits: Despite most TCR sequences being rare, some public TCRs occurred in many donors. An analysis was carried out later, and it reportedly showed fewer N-insertions in an Asian-associated ancestry cluster than the approximately 660-donor mean.

Concerning this clone itself: Its antigen remains unknown.

Material for sequencing was PBMCs. The clonotype comes from a young woman in good health and CMV-seropositive. This chain connects TRBV6-5 to TRBJ1-1; a weak D match, TRBD1 (6 bases). DNA of the CDR3: TGTGCCAGCAGTTACTCTGCAGGGGAGGGAACTGAAGCTTTCTTT. Its translation: CASSYSAGEGTEAFF.